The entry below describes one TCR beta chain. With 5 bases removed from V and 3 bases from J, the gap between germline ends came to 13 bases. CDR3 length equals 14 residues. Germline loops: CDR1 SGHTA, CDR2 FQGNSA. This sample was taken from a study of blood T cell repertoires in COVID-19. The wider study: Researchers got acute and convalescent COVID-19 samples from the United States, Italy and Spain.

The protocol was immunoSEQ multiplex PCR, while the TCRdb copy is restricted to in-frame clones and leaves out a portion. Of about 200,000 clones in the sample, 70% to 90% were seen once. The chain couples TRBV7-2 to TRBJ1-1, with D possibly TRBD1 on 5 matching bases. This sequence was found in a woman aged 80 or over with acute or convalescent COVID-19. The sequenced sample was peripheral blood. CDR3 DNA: TGTGCCAGCAGCCCCCACAAGGGGTACACTGAAGCTTTCTTT. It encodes CASSPHKGYTEAFF.